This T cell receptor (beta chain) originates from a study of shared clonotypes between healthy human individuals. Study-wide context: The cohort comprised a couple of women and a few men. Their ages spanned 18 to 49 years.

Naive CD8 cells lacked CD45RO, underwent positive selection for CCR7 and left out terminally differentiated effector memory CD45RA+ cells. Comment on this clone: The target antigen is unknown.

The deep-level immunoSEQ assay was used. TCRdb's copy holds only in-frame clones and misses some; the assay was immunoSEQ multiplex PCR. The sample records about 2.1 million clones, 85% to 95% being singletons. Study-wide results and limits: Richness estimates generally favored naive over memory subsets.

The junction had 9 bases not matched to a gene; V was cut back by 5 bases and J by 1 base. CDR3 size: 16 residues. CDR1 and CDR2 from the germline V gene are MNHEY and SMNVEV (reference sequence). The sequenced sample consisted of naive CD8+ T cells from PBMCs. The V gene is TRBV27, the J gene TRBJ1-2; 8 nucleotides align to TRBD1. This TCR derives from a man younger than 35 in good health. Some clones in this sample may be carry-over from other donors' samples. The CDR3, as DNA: TGTGCCAGCAGTCCAAGGGGACAGGCGAATAACTATGGCTACACCTTC. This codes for CASSPRGQANNYGYTF.